This T cell receptor beta chain derives from a study of CD8 T cells in Susac syndrome. Germline assignment: CDR1 MDHEN and CDR2 SYDVKM. The germline V and J ends were trimmed by 6 bases and 5 bases, with 13 bases remaining between them. This CDR3 has 13 amino acids. RNA, at about 0.45 to 1 ug, was reverse transcribed with random hexamers. TCRdb recomputed calls from the immunoSEQ multiplex PCR reads with MiXCR, one row per CDR3 protein. The sample shows about 140,000 distinct CDR3 sequences, approximately 95% of them seen only once. The sequence was collected from a human donor with multiple sclerosis. The V call is TRBV28, the J call TRBJ1-2; D call uncertain. Sequencing was performed on CD4+ T cells from PBMCs. The CDR3 sequence is CASSFDPKYGYTF. As DNA, the CDR3 is TGTGCCAGCAGCTTTGATCCGAAATATGGCTACACCTTC.